This T cell receptor (beta chain) was identified during a study of T-cell memory formation after mild COVID-19. TCRdb re-called the 5' RACE reads through MiXCR, storing one row per CDR3 protein. The sample lists roughly 320,000 distinct CDR3 sequences, approximately 29% occurring once. In this sample, this clonotype turned up a few times. Sequenced: PBMCs or a T cell subset sorted from them (not recorded which). The source of this sequence is an adult woman who had mild COVID-19 (a few samples of this study predate the infection). Cell type and time point are not known.

The CDR3 region has the DNA TGTGCCAGCAGTGAAGTCGGGACTAGCGGGATTGAGCAGTACTTC. Encoded protein: CASSEVGTSGIEQYF. This chain links TRBV2 with TRBJ2-7; 13 nucleotides line up with TRBD2. V dropped 1 base and J dropped 7; count of bases not matched to a gene: 4. Germline CDR1 is SNHLY and CDR2 is FYNNEI. The CDR3 totals 15 residues.